This T cell receptor beta chain was captured in a study of monozygotic twins with inflammatory bowel disease. Study-level points and caveats: The data did not back a single strong IBD-associated clonotype or signal. TCRbeta inverse Simpson diversity was decreased in IBD patients versus healthy co-twins. Telling different T cell subtypes apart from each other was not possible.

The CDR3 has 16 amino acids. Germline loops: CDR1 SEHNR, CDR2 FQNEAQ (reference sequence). UMIs bearing a 6-nucleotide sample barcode were added through template switching. With the 5' RACE reads reprocessed, TCRdb shows one record per CDR3 protein and no DNA. The sample holds 300,000 to 400,000 distinct CDR3 sequences. In regard to this clonotype: Its antigen is not known.

The receptor was derived from a human donor with ulcerative colitis or Crohn's disease, or a healthy co-twin of an affected twin (not recorded which). The gene calls are TRBV7-9 and TRBJ2-7. Sequencing was done on a sample of blood. CDR3 region: CASSLEEIRFSYEQYF. Full variable domain (rest looked up from reference TRBV7-9 and TRBJ2-7): DTGVSQNPRHKITKRGQNVTFRCDPISEHNRLYWYRQTLGQGPEFLTYFQNEAQLEKSRLLSDRFSAERPKGSFSTLEIQRTEQGDSAMYLCASSLEEIRFSYEQYFGPGTRLTVT.